Given below is one TCR beta chain in context. Its specificity is unknown. A much larger clone differs by one base, so this may be a read error. The data derive from a study of early T cells in non-severe SARS-CoV-2 infection. Turning to the study itself: Alpha and beta chains were unpaired, from unsorted whole-blood bulk RNA. Study-level findings and limits: Database matching using VDJdb favored anti-spike CD8 responses, with private and CD4 specificities left missing.

The CDR3 runs 15 residues. Molecules of cDNA were individually given unique molecular identifiers that were attached to them. TCRdb independently ran MiXCR on the 5' RACE reads; one entry per CDR3 protein. The repertoire holds 45,000 to 55,000 distinct CDR3 sequences, with roughly 11% as singletons. This clonotype was sampled from an adult who was a healthcare worker with PCR-confirmed SARS-CoV-2 infection or an uninfected control (not recorded which). The chain employs TRBV12-3 or TRBV12-4 and TRBJ1-1; D is ambiguous. Sequences were obtained from whole blood. CDR3 in amino acids: CAGSFLDGGLREAFF. The CDR3, as DNA: TGTGCCGGCAGTTTTTTGGATGGAGGGCTACGGGAAGCTTTCTTT.